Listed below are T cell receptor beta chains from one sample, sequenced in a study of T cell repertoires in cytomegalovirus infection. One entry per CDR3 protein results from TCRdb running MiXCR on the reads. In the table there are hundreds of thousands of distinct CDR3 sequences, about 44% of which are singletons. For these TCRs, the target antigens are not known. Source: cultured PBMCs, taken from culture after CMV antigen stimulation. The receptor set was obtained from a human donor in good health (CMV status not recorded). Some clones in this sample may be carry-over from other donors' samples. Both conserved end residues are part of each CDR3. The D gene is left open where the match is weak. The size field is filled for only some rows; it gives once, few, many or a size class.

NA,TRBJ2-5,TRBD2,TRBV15,CATSAGTSGGAAETQYF,TGTGCCACCAGCGCCGGGACTAGCGGGGGGGCCGCAGAGACCCAGTACTTC
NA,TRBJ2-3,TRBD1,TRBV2,CASSSGTGGLDTQYF,TGTGCCAGCAGTTCCGGGACAGGGGGTTTGGATACGCAGTATTTT
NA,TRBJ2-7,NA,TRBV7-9,CASSLRVRGQDEQYF,TGTGCCAGCAGCTTAAGGGTAAGGGGCCAGGACGAGCAGTACTTC
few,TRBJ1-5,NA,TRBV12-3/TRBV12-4,CASSWRGAGLPQHF,TGTGCCAGCAGTTGGAGGGGGGCGGGTTTGCCCCAGCATTTT
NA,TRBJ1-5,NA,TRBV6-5,CASSYREGQPQHF,TGTGCCAGCAGTTACAGGGAGGGTCAGCCCCAGCATTTT
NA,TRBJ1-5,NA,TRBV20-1,CSAYQGYQPQHF,TGCAGTGCTTATCAGGGGTATCAGCCCCAGCATTTT
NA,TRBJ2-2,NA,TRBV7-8,CASSLVVRGVRNTGELFF,TGTGCCAGCAGCTTAGTAGTAAGGGGCGTGCGGAACACCGGGGAGCTGTTTTTT
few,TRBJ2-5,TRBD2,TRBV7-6,CASSLGRASQETQYF,TGTGCCAGCAGCCTTGGGAGGGCATCCCAAGAGACCCAGTACTTC
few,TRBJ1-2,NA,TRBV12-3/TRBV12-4,CASSLRRDINYGYTF,TGTGCCAGCAGTTTAAGGAGAGATATTAACTATGGCTACACCTTC
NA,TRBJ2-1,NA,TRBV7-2,CARSGTGGDYNEQFF,TGTGCCAGAAGTGGAACGGGGGGCGACTACAATGAGCAGTTCTTC
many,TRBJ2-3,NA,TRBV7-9,CASSLGGTHAGTDTQYF,TGTGCCAGCAGCTTAGGCGGGACCCACGCAGGAACAGATACGCAGTATTTT
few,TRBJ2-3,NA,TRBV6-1,CASSQPWGTDTQYF,TGTGCCAGCAGTCAACCCTGGGGCACAGATACGCAGTATTTT
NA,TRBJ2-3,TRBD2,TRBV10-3,CAISVELAGAVTDTQYF,TGTGCCATCAGCGTAGAACTAGCGGGAGCGGTGACAGATACGCAGTATTTT
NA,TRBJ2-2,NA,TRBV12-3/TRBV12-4,CASRRTTGTGELFF,TGTGCCAGCAGACGAACGACAGGAACCGGGGAGCTGTTTTTT
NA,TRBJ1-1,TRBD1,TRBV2,CATRTGPNTEAFF,TGTGCCACCAGGACAGGGCCGAACACTGAAGCTTTCTTT
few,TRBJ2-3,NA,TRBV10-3,CAIRASGFPDTQYF,TGTGCCATCCGGGCAAGCGGGTTTCCAGATACGCAGTATTTT
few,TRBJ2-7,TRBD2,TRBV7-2,CASSPLAGLLEQYF,TGTGCCAGCAGCCCGCTAGCGGGCCTGCTCGAGCAGTACTTC
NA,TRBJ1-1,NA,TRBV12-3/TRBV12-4,CASSKGLMNTEAFF,TGTGCCAGCAGTAAGGGGCTGATGAACACTGAAGCTTTCTTT
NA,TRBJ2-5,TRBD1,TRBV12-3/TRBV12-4,CASSLGQGAETQYF,TGTGCCAGCAGTTTAGGACAGGGGGCCGAGACCCAGTACTTC
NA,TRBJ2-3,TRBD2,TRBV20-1,CSAGLAGGPLDTQYF,TGCAGTGCGGGACTAGCGGGAGGGCCTTTGGATACGCAGTATTTT
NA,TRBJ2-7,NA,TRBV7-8,CASSLSEGTYEQYF,TGTGCCAGCAGCTTAAGCGAGGGAACGTACGAGCAGTACTTC
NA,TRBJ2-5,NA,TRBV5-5,CASSLLSRQDQETQYF,TGTGCCAGCAGCTTACTTTCGAGACAGGACCAAGAGACCCAGTACTTC
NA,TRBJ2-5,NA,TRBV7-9,CASSLEDSSETQYF,TGTGCCAGCAGCTTAGAAGACAGTTCAGAGACCCAGTACTTC
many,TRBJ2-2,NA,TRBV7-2,CASSLTYNTGELFF,TGTGCCAGCAGCTTAACCTATAACACCGGGGAGCTGTTTTTT
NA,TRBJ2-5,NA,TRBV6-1,CASSPLAPQTQYF,TGTGCCAGCAGCCCTTTAGCGCCCCAGACCCAGTACTTC
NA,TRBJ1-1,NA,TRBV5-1,CASSRAGENTEAFF,TGCGCCAGCAGCCGGGCGGGGGAGAACACTGAAGCTTTCTTT
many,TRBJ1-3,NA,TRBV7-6,CASSLGAMGNTIYF,TGTGCCAGCAGCTTAGGGGCCATGGGCAACACCATATATTTT
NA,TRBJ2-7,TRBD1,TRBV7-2,CASSLPTGDFHYEQYF,TGTGCCAGCAGCTTACCGACAGGGGATTTTCACTACGAGCAGTACTTC
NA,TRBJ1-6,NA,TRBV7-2,CASSLDPPQGSSPLHF,TGTGCCAGCAGCCTAGACCCACCTCAGGGGTCCTCACCCCTCCACTTT
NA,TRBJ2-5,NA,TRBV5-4,CASSKRGDGTQYF,TGTGCCAGCAGCAAAAGAGGCGATGGGACCCAGTACTTC
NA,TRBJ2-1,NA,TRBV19,CASSIVAGEQFF,TGTGCCAGTAGTATCGTCGCGGGAGAGCAGTTCTTC
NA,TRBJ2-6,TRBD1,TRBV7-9,CASRGQEISGANVLTF,TGTGCCAGCAGGGGACAGGAAATCTCTGGGGCCAACGTCCTGACTTTC
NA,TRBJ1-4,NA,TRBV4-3,CASSQAGDVLMGKLFF,TGCGCCAGCAGCCAAGCTGGGGACGTGTTAATGGGAAAACTGTTTTTT
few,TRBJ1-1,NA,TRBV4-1,CASSQDLSAEAFF,TGCGCCAGCAGCCAAGATCTTTCCGCGGAAGCTTTCTTT
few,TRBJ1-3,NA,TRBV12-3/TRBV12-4,CASTPQGTLSGNTIYF,TGTGCCAGCACTCCTCAGGGTACACTCTCTGGAAACACCATATATTTT
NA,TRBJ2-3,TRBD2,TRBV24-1,CATSGASGETPDTQYF,TGTGCCACCAGTGGGGCTAGCGGGGAGACGCCAGATACGCAGTATTTT
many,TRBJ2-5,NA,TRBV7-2,CASSSPQGTQYF,TGTGCCAGCAGCTCCCCACAAGGGACCCAGTACTTC
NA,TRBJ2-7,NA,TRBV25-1,CASSESRPSEQYF,TGTGCCAGCAGTGAATCGCGTCCCAGTGAGCAGTACTTC
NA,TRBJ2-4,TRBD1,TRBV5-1,CASSLGGGLAKNIQYF,TGCGCCAGCAGCTTGGGAGGGGGCTTAGCCAAAAACATTCAGTACTTC
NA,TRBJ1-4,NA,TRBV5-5,CASSIAPPPATNEKLFF,TGTGCCAGCAGCATTGCCCCACCACCAGCAACTAATGAAAAACTGTTTTTT